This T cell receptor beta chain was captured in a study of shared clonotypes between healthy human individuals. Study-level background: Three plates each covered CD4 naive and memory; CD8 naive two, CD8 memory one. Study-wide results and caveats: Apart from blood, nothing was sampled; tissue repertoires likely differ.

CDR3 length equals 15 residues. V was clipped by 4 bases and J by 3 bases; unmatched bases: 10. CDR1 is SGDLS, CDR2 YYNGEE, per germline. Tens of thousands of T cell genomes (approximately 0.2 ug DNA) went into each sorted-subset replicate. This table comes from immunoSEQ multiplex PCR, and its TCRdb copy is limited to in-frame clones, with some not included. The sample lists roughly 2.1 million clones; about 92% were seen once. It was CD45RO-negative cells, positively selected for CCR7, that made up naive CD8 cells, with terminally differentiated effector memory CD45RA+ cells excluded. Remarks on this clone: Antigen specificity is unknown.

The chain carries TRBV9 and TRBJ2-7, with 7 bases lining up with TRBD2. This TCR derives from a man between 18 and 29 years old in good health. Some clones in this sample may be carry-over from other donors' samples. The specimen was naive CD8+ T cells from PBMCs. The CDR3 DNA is TGTGCCAGCAGCCCGACCGGCGGGAGCAGCTACGAGCAGTACTTC. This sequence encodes CASSPTGGSSYEQYF.